What follows are 14 T cell receptor beta chains derived from one specimen sequenced in a study of T cell repertoires in cytomegalovirus infection. Their antigens are not known. TCRdb itself ran the reads through MiXCR, one entry per CDR3 protein. The data contain 200,000 to 250,000 distinct CDR3 sequences, approximately 38% of them singletons. The source was CD8+ T cells from cultured PBMCs, collected from culture after CMV antigen stimulation. Receptor source: a human donor in good health (CMV status not recorded). Some clones in this sample may be carry-over from other donors' samples.

There are a few counts of this clonotype. J is TRBJ2-1 and V is TRBV12-3 or TRBV12-4; TRBD1 or TRBD2 may be the D gene (6 bases each). The CDR3 sequence is 17 residues long. With 1 base removed from V and 5 bases from J, the gap between germline ends came to 18 bases. CDR3 nucleotide sequence: TGTGCCAGCAGTTTAGAGCCGGGCGGGACAACCAACAATGAGCAGTTCTTC. Its translation is CASSLEPGGTTNNEQFF.

The CDR3 DNA reads as TGTGCCAGCTCAGCGGACAGCAATTCACCCCTCCACTTT. It is translated as CASSADSNSPLHF. The V gene is TRBV18, the J gene TRBJ1-6; D might be TRBD1 (6 bases). The germline gives CDR1 KGHSH, CDR2 LQKENI. Deletions cut 5 bases from V and 7 bases from J, with 9 bases between. The CDR3 sequence is 13 residues long. The whole variable domain, filled in from reference TRBV18 and TRBJ1-6, reads NAGVMQNPRHLVRRRGQEARLRCSPMKGHSHVYWYRQLPEEGLKFMVYLQKENIIDESGMPKERFSAEFPKEGPSILRIQQVVRGDSAAYFCASSADSNSPLHFGNGTRLTVT.

This clonotype was counted a single time. CDR3 residues: CASSAGDRPEKLFF. The CDR3 DNA reads TGTGCCAGCAGCGCCGGGGACCGCCCTGAAAAACTGTTTTTT. The J gene is TRBJ1-4, the V gene TRBV9; TRBD1 is a possible D gene (5 bases). This CDR3 spans 14 amino acids. Per the germline V gene, CDR1 is SGDLS and CDR2 is YYNGEE. V was cut by 3 bases and J by 7 bases, with 13 bases left in between.

This clonotype appeared a few times. The chain is built from TRBV6-1 and TRBJ1-1, with 7 bases matching TRBD1. The germline gives CDR1 MNHNS, CDR2 SASEGT. With V trimmed by 7 bases and J by 6 bases, 11 bases remained unmatched. The CDR3 length is 14 residues. CDR3 residues: CASMLTGLSAEAFF. The CDR3, as DNA: TGTGCCAGCATGCTGACAGGGCTATCTGCTGAAGCTTTCTTT.

V and J are TRBV7-2 and TRBJ2-7, with D perhaps TRBD1 (6 bases). This CDR3 has 14 residues. The ends were cut back, 1 base at V and 2 bases at J, with 9 bases in the middle. Per the germline V gene, CDR1 is SGHTA and CDR2 is FQGNSA. The CDR3 DNA reads as TGTGCCAGCAGCTTAGTTACAGGGACCTACGAGCAGTACTTC. Its protein is CASSLVTGTYEQYF.

The chain carries TRBV5-6 and TRBJ2-3; 10 positions match TRBD2. From germline, CDR1 is SGHDT and CDR2 YYEEEE. This CDR3 has 17 amino acids. V lost 4 bases, J lost 5 bases, and 13 bases stayed unmatched. In DNA form, the CDR3 reads TGTGCCAGCAGCCCTCCACGGCTAGCGGGAGTTGGAGATACGCAGTATTTT. It yields the protein CASSPPRLAGVGDTQYF.

The gene calls are TRBV6-2 or TRBV6-3 and TRBJ2-1; D unresolved. The CDR3 has 16 residues. Germline CDR1 MNHEY, CDR2 SVGEGT. With 6 bases removed from V and 1 base from J, the gap between germline ends came to 16 bases. The CDR3 region is CASSTKLESSYNEQFF. CDR3 in DNA: TGTGCCAGCAGCACCAAGCTCGAGAGTTCCTACAATGAGCAGTTCTTC.

This clonotype occurred many times. V gene TRBV7-6 combines with J gene TRBJ1-2; D is possibly TRBD1 (5 bases). Looked up from germline, CDR1 is SGHVS and CDR2 is FNYEAQ. The CDR3 runs 14 residues. The V end lost 0 bases, the J end lost 4 bases, and 9 bases lay between the germline ends. The CDR3 protein is CASSLAGGSYGYTF. CDR3 DNA: TGTGCCAGCAGCTTAGCTGGGGGGAGCTATGGCTACACCTTC.

This clonotype showed up just once. The V and J genes are TRBV28 and TRBJ2-7; 8 bases line up with TRBD2. The V gene's germline CDR1 is MDHEN and CDR2 SYDVKM. V shed 6 bases and J 2 bases; nucleotides not matched to a gene: 9. The CDR3 is 15 residues long. CDR3 DNA: TGTGCCAGCAGGCCCCGACCGGGGGGGCCCTACGAGCAGTACTTC. Translation gives CASRPRPGGPYEQYF.

This chain connects TRBV7-3 to TRBJ2-5; TRBD2 matches at 7 bases. This CDR3 has 15 residues. Germline loops: CDR1 SGHTA, CDR2 FQGTGA. J lost 2 bases, V lost 5 bases, and 8 bases had no gene match. The CDR3 DNA reads TGTGCCAGCAGCCCCTCGGGAGGACAACAAGAGACCCAGTACTTC. Its protein product is CASSPSGGQQETQYF.

V gene TRBV7-6 combines with J gene TRBJ2-2, with 8 bases matching TRBD1. Germline assignment: CDR1 SGHVS and CDR2 FNYEAQ. This CDR3 contains 14 residues. The junction had 7 bases not matched to a gene; V was cut back by 2 bases and J by 11 bases. This CDR3 reads CASSLIPDRDELFF. CDR3 nucleotides: TGTGCCAGCAGCTTAATACCGGACAGGGACGAGCTGTTTTTT.

The chain combines TRBV27 with TRBJ1-3; weak D call: TRBD1 (6 bases). The CDR3 covers 14 residues. Germline assignment: CDR1 MNHEY and CDR2 SMNVEV (reference sequence). Trimming pared 9 bases from V and 3 bases from J, leaving 15 bases between. The CDR3, as DNA: TGTGCCAGTAAACAGGGAGGGGGTGGAAACACCATATATTTT. Amino acid sequence: CASKQGGGGNTIYF.

The J gene is TRBJ2-1, the V gene TRBV7-2; D not certain. V lost 7 bases and J 0 bases, leaving 31 bases between the germline ends. The CDR3 totals 21 residues. Germline V gene lookup returns CDR1 SGHTA and CDR2 FQGNSA. The CDR3 loop is CASNSPPIGPDPKGSYNEQFF. DNA for the CDR3: TGTGCCAGCAATTCCCCCCCGATTGGGCCCGACCCCAAAGGCTCCTACAATGAGCAGTTCTTC.

This clonotype was seen only a few times. This chain connects TRBV7-6 to TRBJ1-2, with D possibly matching TRBD1 (6 bases). Germline values: CDR1 SGHVS, CDR2 FNYEAQ. V dropped 5 bases and J dropped 6 bases, with 16 bases sitting between them. This CDR3 is 14 amino acids long. The CDR3 region is CASSHARGLDGYTF. The CDR3 DNA follows: TGTGCCAGCAGCCACGCCCGGGGGCTGGATGGCTACACCTTC.